This T cell receptor beta chain was identified during a study of cytomegalovirus exposure and HLA in healthy donors. General study findings and limits: In a later analysis, common viral pathogens appeared linked to several of the most significant clusters. Later analysis placed DRB1 highest and HLA-C lowest in TCR association rates, which differed by HLA locus. Some segments of the V type, notably TRBV6-2 and TRBV6-3, were excluded as indistinguishable. Cytomegalovirus-associated TCR beta chains were listed, numbering some 170.

Both 60 Vbeta primers and 13 Jbeta primers went into the PCR. Assay: immunoSEQ multiplex PCR; the TCRdb copy retains only in-frame clones and omits some. The sample has under 200,000 clones, roughly 90% seen once. CDR1 SEHNR and CDR2 FQNEAQ come from the germline V gene (reference sequence). V was pared by 0 bases and J by 6 bases, with 1 base of the junction left unmatched. This CDR3 contains 14 residues. To note about this clone: Its antigen is as yet unknown.

Material for sequencing was PBMCs. The chain recombines TRBV7-9 with TRBJ2-7; 11 bases map to TRBD2. This sequence originates from a woman under 30 in good health and CMV-seronegative. CDR3 coding DNA: TGTGCCAGCAGCTTAGCTACTAGCGGGAGCGAGCAGTACTTC. Translating gives CASSLATSGSEQYF.